The entry below describes one T cell receptor (beta chain). The antigen remains unidentified. TCRdb called the 5' RACE reads again in MiXCR, with one record for every CDR3 protein. The sample holds fewer than 450,000 distinct CDR3 sequences; roughly 21% are singletons and the top ten take about an eighth. The ends were cut back, 3 bases at V and 7 bases at J, with 12 bases in the middle. The CDR3 loop spans 13 amino acids. The sample is drawn from a study of T-cell memory formation after mild COVID-19. Study results and caveats: Balance between CD4 and CD8 was seen in clones contracting day 15 to 85, and a CD4+ lean was seen in later expanders. Nothing showed for sure that second-wave clones peaking on day 37 were SARS-CoV-2 specific.

Material: PBMCs or a T cell subset sorted from them (not recorded which). The sequence derives from an adult woman who had mild COVID-19 (a few samples of this study predate the infection). Cell type and time point are not known. This chain uses TRBV12-3 or TRBV12-4 with TRBJ1-1, with TRBD1 as a possible D gene (6 bases). The CDR3 is CASSLGARLEAFF. For the CDR3, the DNA is TGTGCCAGCAGTTTGGGGGCGCGGCTTGAAGCTTTCTTT.